This T cell receptor beta chain stems from a study of blood T cell repertoires in COVID-19. This table comes from immunoSEQ multiplex PCR, and its TCRdb copy is limited to in-frame clones, with some not included. The table shows some 83,000 clones, with 81% occurring only once. The CDR3 covers 14 residues. The germline V gene encodes CDR1 SGHDT and CDR2 YYEEEE. V dropped 2 bases and J dropped 7 bases, with 14 bases sitting between them. The chain employs TRBV5-6 and TRBJ2-3; D is possibly TRBD2 (5 bases). Sequencing was done on a sample of peripheral blood. The receptor comes from a man older than 75 with acute or convalescent COVID-19. The CDR3 loop is CASSLLDGVNTQYF. The CDR3 nucleotides are TGTGCCAGCAGCTTACTAGATGGGGTAAATACGCAGTATTTT.